This T cell receptor beta chain was identified in a study of blood T cell repertoires in COVID-19 (dated by TCRdb to the early 2020s). In terms of the full investigation: The collaborator samples originated in the United States, Italy and Spain and spanned the acute and convalescent phases of COVID-19. HLA class I and class II types, where available, came from metadata supplied by the sample provider rather than from assay-based typing. The sample metadata nearly always contained a de-identified subject ID, COVID-19 status, age in years and sex. Samples were obtained from the ongoing ImmuneRACE study (first 160 participants) and from about 1,300 subjects provided by 6 global collaborators. The material from the prospective study consisted of cDNA or gDNA derived from T cells, B-cell-depleted T cells, or PBMCs. A freely available public database, intended as a resource for researchers studying the immune response to SARS-CoV-2, is where the repertoires were released. The dataset comprised deeply sampled blood TCRbeta repertoires from subjects exposed to, actively infected with, or recovered from COVID-19. Study-wide findings and limitations: The amount of clinical and demographic metadata varied by source and participant and was provided uncurated.

Each collaborating institution followed its own protocols to collect whole blood in K2EDTA tubes. For TCRbeta analysis, collaborators shipped samples in one of three forms: frozen whole blood, isolated PBMCs, or DNA extracted from either of those sample types. TCRbeta CDR3 regions were amplified from genomic DNA using the immunoSEQ Assay, a bias-controlled multiplex PCR. The source study handled its data this way. The number of nucleated cells in each sample was estimated by amplification of reference gene primers within the assay. To quantify the absolute abundance of each unique TCRbeta CDR3 rearrangement, sequence reads were collapsed and filtered. For each sample, productive Simpson clonality was calculated as the square root of Simpson's diversity index over productive rearrangements. Held by TCRdb, this immuneACCESS table contains in-frame sequences only and omits some clones. Under half of the omission traces to an unresolved V gene where checked; the cause of the rest is unknown. V, J and clone size are taken as reported in that table, and D and trimming were inferred from the DNA itself. Counted in this sample were tens of thousands of clones; 75% to 85% of them appeared once. The ten largest account for 13% to 15% of the sample.

There are a few counts of this clone. Which antigen it targets is not known. Qualities for individual bases were not recorded, and no much larger clone is one base off. The germline V gene supplies CDR1 MDHEN and CDR2 SYDVKM. Including cysteine and phenylalanine, the CDR3 has 17 amino acids. The DNA shown is the 51-base CDR3, in frame from base 1. The trim is 1 base for V and 5 bases for J, with a gap of 15 bases between the germline ends. The chain links TRBV28 with TRBJ1-6; no D gene can be assigned with confidence. Sequencing used peripheral blood. This TCR was recovered from a human donor with acute or convalescent COVID-19. The donor label of this sample is uncertain. Read as DNA, the sequence is TGTGCCAGCAGTTTATATGAAACCTATACGAATAATTCACCCCTCCACTTT. It translates as CASSLYETYTNNSPLHF.